Listed below are T cell receptor beta chains from one sample, sequenced in a study of blood T cell repertoires in COVID-19. Method: immunoSEQ multiplex PCR; TCRdb's copy keeps in-frame clones and lacks some. The sample lists 150,000 to 200,000 clones, approximately 77% occurring once. The sample consisted of PBMCs or T cells enriched from blood (not recorded which). The receptors come from a man aged 55 to 70 who had recovered from COVID-19. Each CDR3 is given with its conserved first and last residue. A D gene is named only where the DNA matches it firmly. A clone size is listed for some rows: how often the clone was seen (once, few, many), or a class if it is expanded.

j_gene | d_gene | abundance | v_gene | CDR3nt | CDR3aa
TRBJ1-1 | - | - | TRBV18 | TGTGCCAGCTCACCTTCGAGGGCGCGAGGCACTGAAGCTTTCTTT | CASSPSRARGTEAFF
TRBJ2-7 | - | - | TRBV6-5 | TGTGCCAGCAGTCAGGGGGGTTACGAGCAGTACTTC | CASSQGGYEQYF
TRBJ1-2 | - | - | TRBV28 | TGTGCCAGTTTACCCGGGTCTAACTATGGCTACACCTTC | CASLPGSNYGYTF
TRBJ2-4 | - | - | TRBV28 | TGTGCCAGCAGCTCGATTTGGGACACCATTTTAGCCAAAAACATTCAGTACTTC | CASSSIWDTILAKNIQYF
TRBJ1-5 | - | - | TRBV27 | TGTGCCAGCAGTCCGACCTGGGACTCGACGGGAAATCAGCCCCAGCATTTT | CASSPTWDSTGNQPQHF
TRBJ2-3 | TRBD1 | - | TRBV24-1 | TGTGCCACCAGTTATGGGACAGGGGATGCAGATACGCAGTATTTT | CATSYGTGDADTQYF
TRBJ1-4 | TRBD1 | - | TRBV18 | TGTGCCAGCTCAAGCCAACCCGGGACAGGGGTTGAAAAACTGTTTTTT | CASSSQPGTGVEKLFF
TRBJ2-5 | TRBD2 | few | TRBV12-3/TRBV12-4 | TGTGCCAGCAGGCCGGGACTACAAGAGACCCAGTACTTC | CASRPGLQETQYF
TRBJ2-7 | TRBD1 | - | TRBV5-1 | TGCGCCAGCAGTTGGGACAGGGGCGGGGACGAGCAGTACTTC | CASSWDRGGDEQYF
TRBJ2-1 | TRBD2 | - | TRBV9 | TGTGCCAGCAGCGTACTAGCGGGAGCCGAGTACAATGAGCAGTTCTTC | CASSVLAGAEYNEQFF
TRBJ1-2 | TRBD1 | - | TRBV29-1 | TGCAGCGTTGAACCCGGGACAGGTTTTTATGGCTACACCTTC | CSVEPGTGFYGYTF
TRBJ2-7 | - | - | TRBV15 | TGTGCCACCAGCCGGCGTGATGCGGGCGAGCAGTACTTC | CATSRRDAGEQYF
TRBJ1-6 | TRBD1 | - | TRBV29-1 | TGCAGCGTTAGGACAGGGGGTAATTCACCCCTCCACTTT | CSVRTGGNSPLHF
TRBJ2-1 | TRBD2 | - | TRBV28 | TGTGCCACCTTCCCACTAGCGGGGGCCAACGATGAGCAGTTCTTC | CATFPLAGANDEQFF
TRBJ1-1 | - | - | TRBV13 | TGTGCCAGCAGCTTAACGGAAGGGGTGTCTGAAGCTTTCTTT | CASSLTEGVSEAFF
TRBJ1-5 | - | many | TRBV2 | TGTGCCAGCAGTGCGAACCTAGATCAGCCCCAGCATTTT | CASSANLDQPQHF
TRBJ2-5 | TRBD2 | few | TRBV5-6 | TGTGCCAGCAGCTCATTAGCGGGTCAAGAGACCCAGTACTTC | CASSSLAGQETQYF
TRBJ2-2 | TRBD1 | - | TRBV13 | TGTGCCAGCAGCCCACAGGGGGAGTCTAACACCGGGGAGCTGTTTTTT | CASSPQGESNTGELFF
TRBJ2-7 | - | - | TRBV2 | TGTGCCAGCAGTGAAGGCGGGAATGGGTACGAGCAGTACTTC | CASSEGGNGYEQYF
TRBJ2-1 | TRBD2 | - | TRBV7-9 | TGTGCCAGCAGCTTGGGGCTAGCGGCTAATGAGCAGTTCTTC | CASSLGLAANEQFF
TRBJ1-6 | TRBD1 | - | TRBV7-6 | TGTGCCAGCAGCCCCACAGGGGGCTCGGATTCACCCCTCCACTTT | CASSPTGGSDSPLHF
TRBJ1-1 | TRBD1 | - | TRBV11-1 | TGTGCCAGCAGCTTAGGACAGGGGTACGACACTGAAGCTTTCTTT | CASSLGQGYDTEAFF
TRBJ2-7 | - | - | TRBV7-9 | TGTGCCAGCAGCCTCGGAGTCCCTAGTGGCGAGCAGTACTTC | CASSLGVPSGEQYF
TRBJ1-4 | - | - | TRBV3-1/TRBV3-2 | TGTGCCAGCAGCCAAGCGGGGGGGATTGGCGAAAAACTGTTTTTT | CASSQAGGIGEKLFF
TRBJ1-2 | TRBD1 | - | TRBV5-1 | TGCGCCAGCAGCGGTACAGGGGGCAACTATGGCTACACCTTC | CASSGTGGNYGYTF
TRBJ2-1 | - | - | TRBV7-8 | TGTGCCAGCAGCTTAACTACTAGCAGTGAGCAGTTCTTC | CASSLTTSSEQFF
TRBJ2-1 | TRBD2 | - | TRBV5-1 | TGCGCCAGCAGCTTGGAGGCTAGCGGGGGGGCGCGCAATGAGCAGTTCTTC | CASSLEASGGARNEQFF
TRBJ2-2 | TRBD2 | - | TRBV11-2 | TGTGCCAGCAGCTTAGTTCTAGCGGGAGGTGGTAACACCGGGGAGCTGTTTTTT | CASSLVLAGGGNTGELFF
TRBJ2-7 | - | few | TRBV13 | TGTGCCAGCAGCTTACAGGGCCTTCAATCCTACGAGCAGTACTTC | CASSLQGLQSYEQYF
TRBJ1-1 | TRBD1 | once | TRBV7-8 | TGTGCCAGCAGCTTTTACAAATCAGGGGGCAGGGAGACTGAAGCTTTCTTT | CASSFYKSGGRETEAFF
TRBJ1-4 | TRBD1 | - | TRBV25-1 | TGTGCCAGCAGTACAGGGGGCGCCGGAAAACTGTTTTTT | CASSTGGAGKLFF
TRBJ2-7 | TRBD2 | - | TRBV5-6 | TGTGCCAGCAGCTTGGAACTAGCGGGAGCCTACGAGCAGTACTTC | CASSLELAGAYEQYF
TRBJ2-3 | TRBD2 | - | TRBV7-2 | TGTGCCAGCACCTTAGACGGGACTAGCGGGGCCACAGATACGCAGTATTTT | CASTLDGTSGATDTQYF
TRBJ1-3 | - | few | TRBV28 | TGTGCCAGCAGTCTTACAGTGCCCGGAGGAGTCGACACCATATATTTT | CASSLTVPGGVDTIYF
TRBJ2-7 | TRBD2 | - | TRBV7-8 | TGTGCCAGCAGCTTCGGCCAATCGGGCGGGAGCTACGAGCAGTACTTC | CASSFGQSGGSYEQYF
TRBJ1-2 | - | - | TRBV15 | TGTGCCACCAGCAAAGACAGAAACTATGGCTACACCTTC | CATSKDRNYGYTF
TRBJ1-6 | - | - | TRBV5-1 | TGCGCCAGCAGCTCGGACACAGTTTCACCCCTCCACTTT | CASSSDTVSPLHF
TRBJ1-6 | - | - | TRBV2 | TGTGCCAGAAAGGACACGAGCTCCTATAATTCACCCCTCCACTTT | CARKDTSSYNSPLHF
TRBJ2-5 | - | - | TRBV5-4 | TGTGCCAGCAGCGCAGGGGGGTTACAAGAGACCCAGTACTTC | CASSAGGLQETQYF
TRBJ2-7 | - | - | TRBV7-9 | TGTGCCAGCAGCCCAGGGGTCGGAAGCGGCTACGAGCAGTACTTC | CASSPGVGSGYEQYF
TRBJ1-1 | TRBD1 | - | TRBV6-5 | TGTGCCAGCAGTTACCGGGTGACAGGGGGAGCTTTCTTT | CASSYRVTGGAFF
TRBJ1-5 | TRBD1 | - | TRBV2 | TGTGCCAGCGACAGGGCGCGGGGACAGCCCCAGCATTTT | CASDRARGQPQHF
TRBJ2-7 | TRBD2 | - | TRBV19 | TGTGCCAGTAGTATAGACGCGGGAGCTCCCTACGAGCAGTACTTC | CASSIDAGAPYEQYF
TRBJ2-5 | - | - | TRBV9 | TGTGCCAGCAGTGTACTCCCCCTAGCCCCAATAGTAGACCAGTACTTC | CASSVLPLAPIVDQYF
TRBJ2-1 | - | - | TRBV5-1 | TGCGCCAGCAGTTTGGACAGAGTCTACAATGAGCAGTTCTTC | CASSLDRVYNEQFF
TRBJ1-3 | - | - | TRBV30 | TGTGCCTGGAGGGAGGGTGGCGACACCATATATTTT | CAWREGGDTIYF
TRBJ1-5 | TRBD1 | - | TRBV28 | TGTGCCAGCAGTGGACAGGGAGGATATCAGCCCCAGCATTTT | CASSGQGGYQPQHF
TRBJ2-2 | TRBD2 | - | TRBV4-1 | TGCGCCAGCAGTCATTTTGGGGGAGGGACCGGGGAGCTGTTTTTT | CASSHFGGGTGELFF
TRBJ2-7 | TRBD2 | - | TRBV2 | TGTGCCAGCAGCGGAACTAGCGGGAGAAGGGACGAGCAGTACTTC | CASSGTSGRRDEQYF
TRBJ2-5 | TRBD2 | - | TRBV5-4 | TGTGCCAGCAGCCCAGGTCGAGCCAGCGGGAGGGCGGAGACCCAGTACTTC | CASSPGRASGRAETQYF
TRBJ2-7 | - | once | TRBV7-9 | TGTGCCAGCAGTTATTGGGGCCAGGGTTATTCCTACGAGCAGTACTTC | CASSYWGQGYSYEQYF
TRBJ2-7 | - | once | TRBV29-1 | TGCAGCGCTATCAGTCAGGGCTACGAGCAGTACTTC | CSAISQGYEQYF
TRBJ1-1 | - | once | TRBV4-2 | TGTGCCAGCAGCCAAGATGGGCTGGAGGTAGGGACTGAAGCTTTCTTT | CASSQDGLEVGTEAFF
TRBJ2-7 | TRBD2 | - | TRBV13 | TGTGCCAGCAGCTTAGGCCTCTGGGAGGGAGGTACCTACGAGCAGTACTTC | CASSLGLWEGGTYEQYF
TRBJ2-3 | - | - | TRBV12-1 | TGTGCCAGCAGCTTAGCGACAGGGGGCATCACAGATACGCAGTATTTT | CASSLATGGITDTQYF
TRBJ2-7 | - | - | TRBV5-1 | TGCGCCAGCAGACCCACGGGGACAAGCTCCTACGAGCAGTACTTC | CASRPTGTSSYEQYF
TRBJ2-1 | - | few | TRBV9 | TGTGCCAGCAGCGTAGTCACGGGGAGCTCCTACAATGAGCAGTTCTTC | CASSVVTGSSYNEQFF